The sequence of this T cell receptor (beta chain) was determined in a study of identical twins. Findings and limits, study-wide: Cross-sectional statistics, not tracking of the same donors, supported the conclusions. Insertions were fewer in abundant cord blood beta clonotypes, whereas memory repertoires showed none of this pattern.

Template switching added a universal primer site; cDNA carried unique molecular identifiers. Using its own MiXCR run on the 5' RACE reads, TCRdb lists one record per CDR3 protein. Counted here are roughly 1,500,000 distinct CDR3 sequences, more than 30% occurring once; the ten biggest clones make up 0.27%. On this clonotype: Its antigen is unknown. Sequence at one end of the junction differs from germline and may be a read error.

This sequence originates from a newborn girl in good health. Sequencing was done on a sample of cord blood.

This chain's CDR3 is CASSLSRARNIQYF. In DNA form, the CDR3 reads TGTGCCAGCAGTTTGAGCAGGGCCAGAAACATTCAGTACTTC. The J gene is TRBJ2-4, the V gene TRBV12-3 or TRBV12-4, with D tentatively TRBD1 (5 bases). This CDR3 contains 14 residues.